The 31 T cell receptor beta chains below come from one sample, sequenced in a study of blood T cell repertoires in COVID-19. Produced via immunoSEQ multiplex PCR; TCRdb's table is partial and in-frame only. The table has roughly 250,000 clones, 75% to 90% seen once. The sample consisted of PBMCs or T cells enriched from blood (not recorded which). All receptors derive from a woman aged 40-49 years who had been exposed to COVID-19.

A single count supports this clone. This chain uses TRBV7-8 with TRBJ2-1; 8 bases match TRBD1. This CDR3 comprises 15 residues. Germline V lookup: CDR1 SGHVS, CDR2 FQNEAQ. V gave up 5 bases and J gave up 8 bases; unmatched junction bases: 11. Here the CDR3 reads CASSPGRTGLHEQFF. DNA of the CDR3: TGTGCCAGCAGCCCCGGCCGGACAGGGCTGCATGAGCAGTTCTTC.

The gene calls are TRBV2 and TRBJ1-3; tentatively, D is TRBD1 (6 bases). Germline CDR1 reads SNHLY; CDR2 reads FYNNEI. This CDR3 has 13 residues. The V gene lost 6 bases and the J gene lost 0 bases, with 6 bases spanning the gap. The CDR3 is CASRTGSGNTIYF. CDR3 nucleotide sequence: TGTGCCAGCAGGACAGGCTCTGGAAACACCATATATTTT.

The rearrangement joins TRBV30 to TRBJ1-1; tentatively, D is TRBD1 (5 bases). The CDR3 is 16 residues long. V was trimmed by 0 bases and J by 6 bases, leaving 20 bases between them. Germline-derived CDR1 and CDR2 are GTSNPN and SVGIG (reference sequence). CDR3 sequence (DNA): TGTGCCTGGAGTGTATACCGGCAGGCCGGAGGGGCTGAAGCTTTCTTT. Residues: CAWSVYRQAGGAEAFF.

This sequence joins TRBV5-4 and TRBJ1-1; 7 nucleotides match TRBD1. This CDR3 has 12 amino acids. Germline trimming cut 4 bases from V and 11 bases from J; bases unmatched to any gene: 8. Germline CDR1 reads SGHNT; CDR2 reads YYREEE (reference sequence). The CDR3 DNA reads TGTGCCAGCAGCCCGGAGACAGGGCTGGCTTTCTTT. Its translation: CASSPETGLAFF.

The chain combines TRBV6-5 with TRBJ1-5; TRBD1 aligns across 7 bases. Germline values: CDR1 MNHEY, CDR2 SVGAGI. CDR3 size: 16 residues. V was clipped by 0 bases and J by 6 bases; unmatched bases: 8. The DNA of the CDR3 is TGTGCCAGCAGTTACTCAAATCCAGGGGGGAGTCAGCCCCAGCATTTT. This encodes CASSYSNPGGSQPQHF.

The chain combines TRBV9 with TRBJ2-3; 10 positions match TRBD2. The germline gives CDR1 SGDLS, CDR2 YYNGEE. V shed 4 bases, J shed 2 bases, and the junction held 10 bases outside the gene matches. The CDR3 runs 17 residues. CDR3 protein: CASSPARTSGNTDTQYF. DNA for the CDR3: TGTGCCAGCAGCCCCGCCCGGACTAGCGGCAACACAGATACGCAGTATTTT. Combining the CDR3 with reference TRBV9 and TRBJ2-3 gives the whole variable domain DSGVTQTPKHLITATGQRVTLRCSPRSGDLSVYWYQQSLDQGLQFLIQYYNGEERAKGNILERFSAQQFPDLHSELNLSSLELGDSALYFCASSPARTSGNTDTQYFGPGTRLTVL.

The chain is built from TRBV9 and TRBJ1-2; D not resolved. The CDR3 length is 14 residues. Germline V CDR1 and CDR2: SGDLS, YYNGEE. V lost 4 bases and J lost 8, with 18 bases in between. The CDR3 DNA sequence: TGTGCCAGCAGCACAAGCCGGGGAGAGGGCGGCTACACCTTC. Translated: CASSTSRGEGGYTF.

The chain uses TRBV19 and TRBJ2-3; D is unresolved. The CDR3 is made up of 14 amino acids. Germline V gene lookup returns CDR1 LNHDA and CDR2 SQIVND (reference sequence). V was clipped by 7 bases and J by 4 bases, with 15 bases between them. The CDR3: CASTLQASSDTQYF. CDR3 DNA sequence: TGTGCCAGTACCCTTCAGGCGAGTTCAGATACGCAGTATTTT. The full variable domain, with the rest looked up from reference TRBV19 and TRBJ2-3, is DGGITQSPKYLFRKEGQNVTLSCEQNLNHDAMYWYRQDPGQGLRLIYYSQIVNDFQKGDIAEGYSVSREKKESFPLTVTSAQKNPTAFYLCASTLQASSDTQYFGPGTRLTVL.

This clone was observed a handful of times. The gene calls are TRBV27 and TRBJ1-2; D gene unclear. The CDR3 spans 16 residues. V lost 7 bases, J lost 4 bases, and 22 bases lay in between. In germline, CDR1 is MNHEY, CDR2 SMNVEV (reference sequence). CDR3 nucleotides: TGTGCCAGCACCTCTGGGAGGGAGGGAGTTCCCTATGGCTACACCTTC. Translation: CASTSGREGVPYGYTF.

This chain connects TRBV28 to TRBJ1-2, with D perhaps TRBD1 (5 bases). Germline-derived CDR1 and CDR2 are MDHEN and SYDVKM. The length of the CDR3 is 12 residues. With 5 bases removed from V and 5 bases from J, the gap between germline ends came to 9 bases. For the CDR3, the DNA is TGTGCCAGCAGTCTACAGGAATATGGCTACACCTTC. Its protein is CASSLQEYGYTF.

The rearrangement uses TRBV11-3 and TRBJ2-5, with D maybe TRBD2 (5 bases). This CDR3 contains 15 residues. Trimming took off 4 bases at V and 1 base at J, with 13 bases between the two ends. Germline V gives CDR1 SGHNT, CDR2 YENEEA. The CDR3 reads CASSSPPGSQETQYF. As DNA, the CDR3 is TGTGCCAGCAGCTCACCTCCGGGAAGCCAAGAGACCCAGTACTTC.

The V and J genes are TRBV7-8 and TRBJ2-3; unclear D gene. Germline lookup yields CDR1 SGHVS and CDR2 FQNEAQ. The CDR3 spans 13 residues. The germline V and J ends were trimmed by 5 bases and 2 bases, with 8 bases remaining between them. The CDR3 DNA reads as TGTGCCAGCAGCGTAGAATACACAGATACGCAGTATTTT. Translated, it gives CASSVEYTDTQYF.

About this clone itself: Other DNA sequences from this sample encode an identical CDR3 as well. The chain joins TRBV18 to TRBJ2-5; possible D gene TRBD2, 6 bases. The CDR3 contains 15 residues. Germline V lookup: CDR1 KGHSH, CDR2 LQKENI. Trimming pared 3 bases from V and 5 bases from J, leaving 16 bases between. As DNA, the CDR3 is TGTGCCAGCTCACCGCCGCAGGGCGCGGGGGAGACCCAGTACTTC. Its protein is CASSPPQGAGETQYF.

V is TRBV6-5 and J is TRBJ1-1; the D is unclear. The germline V and J ends were trimmed by 3 bases and 0 bases, with 11 bases remaining between them. The CDR3 runs to 15 residues. In germline, CDR1 is MNHEY, CDR2 SVGAGI. Written as DNA, the CDR3 is TGTGCCAGCAGTTATTTTCTGAACTTGAACACTGAAGCTTTCTTT. This sequence encodes CASSYFLNLNTEAFF.

V and J are TRBV7-8 and TRBJ1-1, with TRBD1 identical over 7 bases. J was trimmed by 8 bases and V by 3 bases; bases with no gene match: 6. The germline CDR1 and CDR2 sequences are SGHVS and FQNEAQ. The CDR3 is 13 residues long. CDR3 loop: CASSFRGGSEAFF. The DNA of the CDR3 is TGTGCCAGCAGCTTCCGAGGGGGCTCGGAAGCTTTCTTT.

This chain connects TRBV13 to TRBJ2-7, with 10 bases lining up with TRBD1. This CDR3 has 14 amino acids. J was trimmed by 5 bases and V by 5 bases; bases with no gene match: 6. The germline V gene has CDR1 PRHDT and CDR2 FYEKMQ (reference sequence). CDR3 in amino acids: CASSPGTGVNEQYF. In nucleotides, the CDR3 is TGTGCCAGCAGCCCCGGGACAGGGGTGAACGAGCAGTACTTC.

The rearrangement links TRBV7-9 to TRBJ1-5; TRBD1 is a possible D gene (5 bases). The CDR3 is made up of 16 amino acids. Trimming removed 4 bases at V and 2 bases at J, with 15 bases between. CDR1 is SEHNR and CDR2 is FQNEAQ in the germline V gene (reference sequence). Written as DNA, the CDR3 is TGTGCCAGCAGCTCCGGGGGTGGGGTTGGCAATCAGCCCCAGCATTTT. It specifies CASSSGGGVGNQPQHF.

This clone was observed a single time. The chain links TRBV6-2 or TRBV6-3 to TRBJ2-3; D is ambiguous. The germline V gene encodes CDR1 MNHEY and CDR2 SVGEGT. CDR3 length: 13 amino acids. Trimming removed 4 bases from V and 3 bases from J, with 8 bases in between. DNA of the CDR3: TGTGCCAGCAGTTCCAGAGGAACAGATACGCAGTATTTT. It specifies CASSSRGTDTQYF.

This rearrangement joins TRBV6-5 to TRBJ2-7; TRBD2 is a possible D gene (5 bases). This CDR3 has 11 amino acids. CDR1 is MNHEY and CDR2 is SVGAGI in the germline V gene. Trimming removed 7 bases from V and 4 bases from J, with 8 bases in between. The CDR3 loop reads CASTWEYEQYF. In DNA form, the CDR3 reads TGTGCCAGCACTTGGGAGTACGAGCAGTACTTC.

J is TRBJ1-2 and V is TRBV19; no definite D call. The germline V and J ends were trimmed by 3 bases and 3 bases, with 11 bases remaining between them. The CDR3 covers 14 residues. Per germline, CDR1 LNHDA and CDR2 SQIVND (reference sequence). In DNA form, the CDR3 reads TGTGCCAGTAGTATCCCCTCCCCCTACTATGGCTACACCTTC. The encoded protein is CASSIPSPYYGYTF.

This chain joins TRBV4-1 and TRBJ1-4, with D possibly being TRBD1 (6 bases). This CDR3 comprises 15 residues. The V and J ends lost 3 bases and 7 bases respectively, with 15 bases between them. The germline V gene encodes CDR1 MGHRA and CDR2 YSYEKL. CDR3 sequence (DNA): TGCGCCAGCAGCCATGATACCGGGACACCTGAAAAACTGTTTTTT. Translating it yields CASSHDTGTPEKLFF.

This clone was observed a single time. The V call is TRBV5-1, the J call TRBJ1-5; 10 bases align to TRBD1. The V gene's germline CDR1 is SGHRS and CDR2 YFSETQ. Germline trimming cut 2 bases from V and 2 bases from J; bases unmatched to any gene: 1. The CDR3 consists of 15 residues. Here the CDR3 DNA reads TGCGCCAGCAGCTTCGGGACAGGGGGCAATCAGCCCCAGCATTTT. As protein: CASSFGTGGNQPQHF.

This chain links TRBV7-9 with TRBJ2-2, with 8 bases lining up with TRBD2. The CDR3 length is 17 residues. CDR1 is SEHNR, CDR2 FQNEAQ, per germline (reference sequence). Trimming took 1 base from V and 0 from J; bases not matched to a gene: 4. The CDR3 coding sequence is TGTGCCAGCAGCTTAGGTCTAGCGGGTACGAACACCGGGGAGCTGTTTTTT. Protein sequence: CASSLGLAGTNTGELFF.

This clone was detected once. The V call is TRBV10-3, the J call TRBJ1-3; the D gene is possibly TRBD1 (5 bases). The CDR3 length is 16 residues. Germline lookup yields CDR1 ENHRY and CDR2 SYGVKD. The V gene lost 2 bases and the J gene lost 1 base, with 12 bases spanning the gap. CDR3 in DNA: TGTGCCATCAGTGAGACCATACAGGCGTCTGGAAACACCATATATTTT. This gives the protein CAISETIQASGNTIYF.

The rearrangement joins TRBV5-4 to TRBJ1-1, with D unresolved. The CDR3 is 13 amino acids. The ends were cut back, 3 bases at V and 5 bases at J, with 11 bases in the middle. From germline, CDR1 is SGHNT and CDR2 YYREEE (reference sequence). DNA of the CDR3: TGTGCCAGCAGCTGGGGAGGGTCTACTGAAGCTTTCTTT. It yields the protein CASSWGGSTEAFF.

A few counts support this clone. Sequence at one end of the junction differs from germline and may be a read error. The rearrangement joins TRBV5-1 to TRBJ1-1, with 8 positions matching TRBD1. The germline V gene has CDR1 SGHRS and CDR2 YFSETQ. The CDR3 contains 14 residues. As DNA, the CDR3 is TGTGCCAGCAGCCCCGGACAGGGTAAGACTGAAGCTTTCTTT. Its protein is CASSPGQGKTEAFF.

The V call is TRBV30, the J call TRBJ2-2; maybe TRBD2 (5 bases). The CDR3 runs 13 residues. Trimming removed 0 bases at V and 6 bases at J, with 8 bases between. Germline values: CDR1 GTSNPN, CDR2 SVGIG (reference sequence). The CDR3 nucleotides read TGTGCCTGGAGTGTTCAGGAGGCCGGGGAGCTGTTTTTT. Encoded protein: CAWSVQEAGELFF.

The J gene is TRBJ1-1, the V gene TRBV29-1, with 7 positions matching TRBD1. Germline CDR1 SQVTM, CDR2 ANQGSEA. CDR3 length: 14 amino acids. The trim removed 6 bases at V and 11 bases at J, leaving 18 bases unmatched. The CDR3 reads CSVFRQGGAAAAFF. The CDR3, as DNA: TGCAGCGTGTTTAGACAGGGAGGAGCGGCTGCGGCTTTCTTT.

The chain recombines TRBV7-8 with TRBJ2-7; a possible D gene is TRBD1 (6 bases). The CDR3 has 15 residues. Germline values: CDR1 SGHVS, CDR2 FQNEAQ. Trimming stripped 2 bases from V and 0 bases from J, with 11 bases between. CDR3 loop: CASSLRQANSYEQYF. CDR3 coding DNA: TGTGCCAGCAGCTTAAGACAGGCTAACTCCTACGAGCAGTACTTC.

This clone has only one observation. This chain uses TRBV28 with TRBJ1-1; TRBD1 might be the D (6 bases). In germline, CDR1 is MDHEN, CDR2 SYDVKM. The V and J ends lost 5 bases and 1 base respectively, with 14 bases between them. This CDR3 contains 15 residues. The CDR3 region has the DNA TGTGCCAGCAGTGTACCCGGGACAAGGAACACTGAAGCTTTCTTT. Encoded protein: CASSVPGTRNTEAFF.

The chain is built from TRBV7-2 and TRBJ1-2; D is perhaps TRBD1 (6 bases). This CDR3 comprises 14 residues. Deletions cut 3 bases from V and 7 bases from J, with 15 bases between. Germline-derived CDR1 and CDR2 are SGHTA and FQGNSA. The CDR3: CASSFLGAPGGYTF. CDR3 nucleotide sequence: TGTGCCAGCAGCTTTCTGGGGGCGCCTGGTGGCTACACCTTC.